This TCR beta chain was found in a study of blood T cell repertoires in COVID-19. Study context: The United States, Italy and Spain provided the acute and convalescent COVID-19 samples.

Original processing methods: Reference gene primer amplification in the assay estimated nucleated cell counts. The assay was immunoSEQ multiplex PCR, and TCRdb's table has in-frame clones only and misses some. That table gives V, J and clone size, and the DNA gave D and trimming. The repertoire holds under 300,000 clones, approximately 90% seen once, with about 2.5% in the top ten. There are 16 residues in the CDR3. Germline CDR1 SGHRS, CDR2 YFSETQ. Trimming pared 4 bases from V and 1 base from J, leaving 18 bases between. The V gene is TRBV5-1, the J gene TRBJ2-7; perhaps TRBD1 as D (6 bases). This receptor was identified in a woman in her thirties or forties with acute COVID-19. The sample was PBMCs or T cells enriched from blood (not recorded which). The CDR3 reads CASSARTARLSYEQYF. In DNA, the CDR3 is TGCGCCAGCAGCGCCAGGACAGCCCGCCTATCCTACGAGCAGTACTTC.